The 25 T cell receptor beta chains below all came from one sample that was sequenced in a study of T cell clonality in common variable immunodeficiency. The method was immunoSEQ multiplex PCR; TCRdb's version includes in-frame clones alone and lacks a portion of them. The sample holds 30,000 to 40,000 clones, and no clone turns up only once. Sample: peripheral blood mononuclear cells. Receptors were obtained from a person aged 18 to 70 in good health.

The table lists this clone with many counts. The CDR3 end is not reached by the read, which stops 3 residues before it; the germline J gene fills it in. The chain recombines TRBV11-2 with TRBJ2-5; 8 nucleotides match TRBD2. Germline V lookup: CDR1 SGHAT, CDR2 FQNNGV. CDR3 size: 14 residues. V lost 4 bases and J lost 0; bases outside the gene matches: 1. Incomplete CDR3 DNA: TGTGCCAGCAGCTCGGGGGGGTACCAAGAGACC. Its translation: CASSSGGYQET. The full CDR3 protein is CASSSGGYQETQYF.

This clone was counted at least ten times. Read sequence stops 3 residues before the CDR3 end, and the germline J gene provides the missing end. This sequence joins TRBV7-6 and TRBJ2-7; 11 nucleotides match TRBD1. CDR1 and CDR2 from the germline V gene are SGHVS and FNYEAQ. CDR3 length: 18 amino acids. V shed 3 bases, J shed 2 bases, and the junction held 12 bases outside the gene matches. The CDR3 bases that were read are TGTGCCAGCAGCTTCACCTCTACCGGGACAGGGGGTCCCTACGAG. Translation gives CASSFTSTGTGGPYE. The full-length CDR3 reads as CASSFTSTGTGGPYEQYF.

This clone was observed at least ten times. The read falls 3 residues short of the CDR3 end, and the missing part is taken from the germline J gene. V gene TRBV20-1 combines with J gene TRBJ1-1; a weak D match, TRBD1 (5 bases). Trimming stripped 3 bases from V and 4 bases from J, with 12 bases between. Germline CDR1 is DFQATT and CDR2 is SNEGSKA (reference sequence). The CDR3 has 13 amino acids. The part of the CDR3 DNA that was read is TGCAGTGCTAGGAATTCGGGGGGCACTGAA. It translates to CSARNSGGTE. The full CDR3 is CSARNSGGTEAFF.

This clone has at least ten counts. The sequenced fragment ends 3 residues before the CDR3 boundary, so the rest is inferred from the germline J gene. The rearrangement links TRBV30 to TRBJ1-1; possible D gene TRBD1, 6 bases. V lost 7 bases to trimming and J lost 0 bases, with 9 bases between them. The CDR3 is 12 amino acids. Germline V gene data show CDR1 as GTSNPN and CDR2 as SVGIG (reference sequence). The CDR3: CALQGMNTEAFF. CDR3 DNA (partial): TGTGCCTTACAGGGCATGAACACTGAA.

This clone was counted only a few times. The CDR3 end falls 3 residues outside the read, so it is completed with the germline J gene. The genes are TRBV2 and TRBJ2-4; 8 nucleotides line up with TRBD2. Per the germline V gene, CDR1 is SNHLY and CDR2 is FYNNEI. The CDR3 runs to 12 residues. CDR3 DNA, as far as it was read: TGTGCCAGCAGTTTCGGGGGGGAGACT. This sequence encodes CASSFGGET. The entire CDR3 protein is CASSFGGETQYF. The variable domain in full, with the rest retrieved from reference TRBV2 and TRBJ2-4, is EPEVTQTPSHQVTQMGQEVILRCVPISNHLYFYWYRQILGQKVEFLVSFYNNEISEKSEIFDDQFSVERPDGSNFTLKIRSTKLEDSAMYFCASSFGGETQYFGAGTRLSVL.

This clone was recorded many times. Relative to the germline gene, one junction end is altered; a read error may explain this. The sequenced fragment ends 3 residues before the CDR3 boundary, so the rest is inferred from the germline J gene. The rearrangement links TRBV7-7 to TRBJ2-7; TRBD2 is a possible D gene (7 bases). This CDR3 spans 15 amino acids. Per the germline V gene, CDR1 is SSHAT and CDR2 is FNYEAQ (reference sequence). The part of the CDR3 DNA that was read is TGTGCTAGCAGCATATCGACAGGTCCGGGGGGCGAG. Translating gives CASSISTGPGGE. The whole CDR3 region reads CASSISTGPGGEQYF.

This clone was recorded at least ten times. The read terminates 3 residues before the CDR3 end, so the remaining end is supplied by the germline J gene. The chain couples TRBV19 to TRBJ1-5; the match to TRBD1 covers 9 bases. Germline CDR1 is LNHDA and CDR2 is SQIVND (reference sequence). V was pared by 4 bases and J by 6 bases, with 4 bases of the junction left unmatched. The CDR3 has 14 residues. CDR3 bases read: TGTGCCAGTAGTACTACAGGGGGCAGTCAGCCC. Translated, it gives CASSTTGGSQP. The entire CDR3 protein reads CASSTTGGSQPQHF.

The sample holds many counts of this clone. This same CDR3 is encoded by further DNA sequences in the sample. The CDR3 bases that were read are TGTGCCAGCAGCTCCGGGGGGTCCTACAATGAG. Amino acid sequence: CASSSGGSYNE. The full CDR3 sequence reads CASSSGGSYNEQFF. V is TRBV11-3 and J is TRBJ2-1, with 7 bases aligning to TRBD2. The CDR3 is cut off 3 residues early in the read; its end comes from the germline J gene. The CDR3 length is 14 residues. V lost 4 bases and J lost 1; bases outside the gene matches: 1. From germline, CDR1 is SGHNT and CDR2 YENEEA.

This clone was recorded at least ten times. The DNA ends 3 residues before the CDR3 does, and the rest of the CDR3 is filled in from the germline J gene. This rearrangement joins TRBV20-1 to TRBJ2-7; the match to TRBD1 covers 8 bases. The CDR3 has 14 residues. Germline trimming cut 3 bases from V and 5 bases from J; bases unmatched to any gene: 9. Germline CDR1 DFQATT, CDR2 SNEGSKA (reference sequence). CDR3 loop: CSASSDRDIHEQYF. The sequenced CDR3 bases are TGCAGTGCTAGTTCGGACAGGGACATCCACGAG.

Ten or more counts support this clone. The observed sequence ends 3 residues before the CDR3 terminus, with the missing tail filled in from the germline J gene. The gene calls are TRBV24-1 and TRBJ2-1; 13 bases fit TRBD2. This CDR3 is 14 amino acids long. V lost 10 bases, J lost 4 bases, and 3 bases stayed unmatched. Per germline, CDR1 KGHDR and CDR2 SFDVKD. CDR3 bases read: TGTGCCACTTCGACTAGCGGGGGGTACAATGAG. Amino acids: CATSTSGGYNE. The whole CDR3 sequence is CATSTSGGYNEQFF.

This clone has ten or more counts. The read comes to an end 3 residues before the CDR3 does, leaving the germline J gene to fill in the end. This rearrangement joins TRBV28 to TRBJ2-2, with 11 bases lining up with TRBD2. CDR1 and CDR2 from the germline V gene are MDHEN and SYDVKM. The CDR3 runs 15 residues. V lost 3 bases and J lost 5; bases outside the gene matches: 2. CDR3: CASSFSSGGTGELFF. The CDR3 DNA, read in part, is TGTGCCAGCAGTTTCTCTAGCGGGGGGACCGGGGAG.

This clone was seen at least ten times. The read falls 3 residues short of the CDR3 end, and the missing part is taken from the germline J gene. This rearrangement joins TRBV19 to TRBJ2-1; 11 nucleotides match TRBD2. The CDR3 has 16 residues. After removal of 10 bases from V and 1 base from J, the junction contained 9 bases not matched to a gene. Germline CDR1 is LNHDA and CDR2 is SQIVND (reference sequence). The CDR3 sequence is CATLGTSGASYNEQFF. The covered CDR3 bases are TGTGCCACCCTGGGGACTAGCGGAGCGTCCTACAATGAG.

This clone came up many times. The CDR3 end falls 3 residues outside the read, so it is completed with the germline J gene. V and J are TRBV20-1 and TRBJ1-2, with D maybe TRBD1 (6 bases). V was shortened by 5 bases and J by 3 bases, with 16 bases between the two germline ends. This CDR3 has 14 amino acids. Germline V CDR1 and CDR2: DFQATT, SNEGSKA (reference sequence). The DNA read from the CDR3 is TGCAGTGCTGCAAGGACAGAGGGACACTATGGC. Its translation: CSAARTEGHYG. The entire CDR3 is CSAARTEGHYGYTF.

This clone was counted at least ten times. The CDR3 end is not reached by the read, which stops 3 residues before it; the germline J gene fills it in. V is TRBV4-1 and J is TRBJ2-3; D is possibly TRBD2 (6 bases). The V end lost 1 base, the J end lost 2 bases, and 10 bases lay between the germline ends. The germline V gene has CDR1 MGHRA and CDR2 YSYEKL. CDR3 length equals 15 residues. The CDR3 region is CASSQGWRDTDTQYF. CDR3 DNA, as far as it was read: TGCGCCAGCAGCCAAGGATGGCGGGACACAGATACG.

Ten or more counts support this clone. The CDR3 end lies 3 residues beyond the end of the read and is filled in from the germline J gene. The chain links TRBV7-3 to TRBJ2-1, with 9 bases that match TRBD2. This CDR3 contains 17 residues. Trimming cost V 0 bases and J 5 bases; bases outside gene matches: 8. Germline loops: CDR1 SGHTA, CDR2 FQGTGA. CDR3: CASSLTGGASGNNEQFF. The DNA read from the CDR3 is TGTGCCAGCAGCTTAACGGGGGGGGCTAGCGGGAACAATGAG.

Concerning this clone: The missing CDR3 end, 3 residues past where the read stops, is filled in from the germline J gene. The chain uses TRBV7-8 and TRBJ2-5; TRBD2 agrees at 9 bases. The V segment lost 10 bases and the J segment 1 base; nucleotides outside the gene matches: 7. Germline V lookup: CDR1 SGHVS, CDR2 FQNEAQ. This CDR3 comprises 14 residues. CDR3 amino acids: CATLGGRVQETQYF. CDR3 DNA, as far as it was read: TGTGCCACCTTGGGCGGGAGGGTCCAAGAGACC.

In its sample, this clone was seen many times. The read comes to an end 3 residues before the CDR3 does, leaving the germline J gene to fill in the end. The chain has TRBV4-2 and TRBJ2-6, with TRBD1 matching 12 bases. Trimming cost V 4 bases and J 3 bases; bases outside gene matches: 10. The CDR3 has 19 residues. The germline CDR1 and CDR2 sequences are LGHNA and YNFKEQ. The CDR3 DNA, read in part, is TGTGCCAGCAGCCGAGCCCCGGGACAGGGGGCTCTTGGGGCCAACGTC. It codes for CASSRAPGQGALGANV. The whole CDR3 reads CASSRAPGQGALGANVLTF.

In its sample, this clone was seen many times. The sequenced fragment ends 3 residues before the CDR3 boundary, so the rest is inferred from the germline J gene. The rearrangement joins TRBV7-2 to TRBJ2-7; TRBD2 matches 7 bases. There are 15 residues in the CDR3. CDR1 and CDR2 (germline): SGHTA, FQGNSA. V was clipped by 5 bases and J by 0 bases; unmatched bases: 7. The CDR3 sequence is CASSKTTSDSYEQYF. CDR3 bases read: TGTGCCAGCAGCAAAACTACTAGCGACTCCTACGAG.

This clone was recorded at least ten times. The read terminates 3 residues ahead of where the CDR3 ends, so the germline J gene completes it. The genes are TRBV5-1 and TRBJ2-7; 10 bases are a match to TRBD1. V trimming: 4 bases; J trimming: 5 bases; junction bases outside the gene matches: 12. The germline gives CDR1 SGHRS, CDR2 YFSETQ. This CDR3 contains 16 residues. The CDR3 loop reads CASSQGSGTGVNEQYF. The sequenced part of the CDR3 DNA is TGCGCCAGCAGCCAGGGTTCCGGGACAGGGGTAAACGAG.

This clone was observed a few times. This likely reflects a read error, since a far larger clone is one base away. Sequencing ends 3 residues short of the CDR3 end; the germline J gene provides the rest. V and J are TRBV7-3 and TRBJ2-3, with D perhaps TRBD2 (6 bases). CDR1 is SGHTA, CDR2 FQGTGA, per germline. The CDR3 has 14 residues. The CDR3 here is CACSLGTSTDTQYF. The DNA read from the CDR3 is TGTGCCTGCAGCCTTGGGACTAGCACAGATACG. The entire variable domain, with the rest obtained from reference TRBV7-3 and TRBJ2-3, is as follows: GAGVSQTPSNKVTEKGKYVELRCDPISGHTALYWYRQSLGQGPEFLIYFQGTGAADDSGLPNDRFFAVRPEGSVSTLKIQRTERGDSAVYLCACSLGTSTDTQYFGPGTRLTVL.

Many counts were recorded for this clone. The CDR3 goes on 3 residues after the read ends, and that part is filled in from the germline J gene. The chain carries TRBV5-1 and TRBJ1-1; D is unresolved. Germline V gene sequence: CDR1 SGHRS, CDR2 YFSETQ. The CDR3 length is 14 residues. V shed 3 bases and J shed 2 bases, with 11 bases lying between them. The CDR3 is CASSSNGPNTEAFF. Incomplete CDR3 DNA: TGCGCCAGCAGCTCCAATGGGCCTAACACTGAA.

This clone was detected many times. The observed sequence ends 3 residues before the CDR3 terminus, with the missing tail filled in from the germline J gene. The rearrangement uses TRBV7-6 and TRBJ2-7; the D gene is possibly TRBD1 (6 bases). The CDR3 loop spans 18 amino acids. The germline V gene has CDR1 SGHVS and CDR2 FNYEAQ. The germline V and J ends were trimmed by 1 base and 0 bases, with 19 bases remaining between them. The CDR3 region is CASSLDQPLGAGSYEQYF. CDR3 bases read: TGTGCCAGCAGCTTAGATCAACCCTTGGGGGCCGGCTCCTACGAG.

This clone was recorded many times. The DNA ends 3 residues before the CDR3 does, and the rest of the CDR3 is filled in from the germline J gene. The genes are TRBV18 and TRBJ1-6; TRBD1 aligns across 8 bases. Germline values: CDR1 KGHSH, CDR2 LQKENI. With 5 bases clipped from V and 7 bases from J, the junction kept 4 bases outside the gene matches. The CDR3 sequence is 14 residues long. Partial CDR3 DNA: TGTGCCAGCTCAGCGACAGGGGAGAATTCACCC. Protein product: CASSATGENSP. The whole CDR3 sequence is CASSATGENSPLHF.

This clone was picked up many times. The sequenced fragment ends 3 residues before the CDR3 boundary, so the rest is inferred from the germline J gene. The rearrangement links TRBV7-2 to TRBJ2-7; D call uncertain. Germline V gene lookup returns CDR1 SGHTA and CDR2 FQGNSA. V gave up 3 bases and J gave up 5 bases, with 11 bases separating them. This CDR3 region has 13 residues. CDR3 DNA (partial): TGTGCCAGCAGCTTTACAGCTTTCCACGAG. Amino acids: CASSFTAFHE. The CDR3 reads in full as CASSFTAFHEQYF. Using reference TRBV7-2 and TRBJ2-7 for the parts outside the CDR3, the full variable domain is GAGVSQSPSNKVTEKGKDVELRCDPISGHTALYWYRQSLGQGLEFLIYFQGNSAPDKSGLPSDRFSAERTGGSVSTLTIQRTQQEDSAVYLCASSFTAFHEQYFGPGTRLTVT.

This clone was counted at least ten times. The read comes to an end 3 residues before the CDR3 does, leaving the germline J gene to fill in the end. V is TRBV6-2 or TRBV6-3 and J is TRBJ2-2; possible D gene TRBD1, 5 bases. Germline V lookup: CDR1 MNHEY, CDR2 SVGEGT. Between the trimmed V and J ends, which lost 5 bases and 7 bases, there was a span of 14 bases. The CDR3 totals 14 residues. Incomplete CDR3 DNA: TGTGCCAGCAGTCTTCTTGGACACAACGGGGAG. Its translation is CASSLLGHNGE. The entire CDR3 protein is CASSLLGHNGELFF.